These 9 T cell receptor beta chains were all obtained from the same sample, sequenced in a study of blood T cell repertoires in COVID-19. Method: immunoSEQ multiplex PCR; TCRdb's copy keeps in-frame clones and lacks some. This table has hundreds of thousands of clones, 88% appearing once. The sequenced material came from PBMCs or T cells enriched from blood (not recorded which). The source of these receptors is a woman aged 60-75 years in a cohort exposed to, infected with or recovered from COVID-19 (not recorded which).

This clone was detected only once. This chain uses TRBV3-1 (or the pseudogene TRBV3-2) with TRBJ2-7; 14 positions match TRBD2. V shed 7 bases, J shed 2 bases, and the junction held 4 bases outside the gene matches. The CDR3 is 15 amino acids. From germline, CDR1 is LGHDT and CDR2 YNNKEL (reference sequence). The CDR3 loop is CASTQTSGRAYEQYF. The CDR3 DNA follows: TGTGCCAGCACCCAGACTAGCGGGAGGGCCTACGAGCAGTACTTC.

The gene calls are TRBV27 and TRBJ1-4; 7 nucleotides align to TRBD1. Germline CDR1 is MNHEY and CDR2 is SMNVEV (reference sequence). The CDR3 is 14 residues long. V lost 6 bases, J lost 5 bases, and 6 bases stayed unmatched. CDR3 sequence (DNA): TGTGCCAGCAGCCTGACAGGGTGGAATGAAAAACTGTTTTTT. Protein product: CASSLTGWNEKLFF.

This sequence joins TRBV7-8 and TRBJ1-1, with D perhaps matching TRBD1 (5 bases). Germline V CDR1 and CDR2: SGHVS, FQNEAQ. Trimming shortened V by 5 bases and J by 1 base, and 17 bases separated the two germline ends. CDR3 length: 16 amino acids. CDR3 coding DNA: TGTGCCAGCAGCATTAACAGGCCCGGGAGGAACACTGAAGCTTTCTTT. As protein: CASSINRPGRNTEAFF.

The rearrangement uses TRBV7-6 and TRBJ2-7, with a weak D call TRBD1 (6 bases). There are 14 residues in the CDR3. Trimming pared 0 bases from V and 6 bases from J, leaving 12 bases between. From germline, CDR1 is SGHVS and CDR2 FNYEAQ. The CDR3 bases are TGTGCCAGCAGCTTAGCTCACAGGGAAACCGAGCAGTACTTC. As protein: CASSLAHRETEQYF.

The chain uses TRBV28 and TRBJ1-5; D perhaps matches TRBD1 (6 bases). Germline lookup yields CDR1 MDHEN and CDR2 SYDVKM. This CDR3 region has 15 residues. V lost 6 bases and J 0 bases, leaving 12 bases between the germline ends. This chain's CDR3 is CASSKDSYSNQPQHF. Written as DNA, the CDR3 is TGTGCCAGCAGCAAGGACAGTTATAGCAATCAGCCCCAGCATTTT. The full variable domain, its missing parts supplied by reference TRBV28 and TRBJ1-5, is DVKVTQSSRYLVKRTGEKVFLECVQDMDHENMFWYRQDPGLGLRLIYFSYDVKMKEKGDIPEGYSVSREKKERFSLILESASTNQTSMYLCASSKDSYSNQPQHFGDGTRLSIL.

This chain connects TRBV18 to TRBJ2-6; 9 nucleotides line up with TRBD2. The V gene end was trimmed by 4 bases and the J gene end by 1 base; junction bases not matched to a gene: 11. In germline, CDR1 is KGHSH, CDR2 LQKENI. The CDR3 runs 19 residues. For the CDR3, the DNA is TGTGCCAGCTCACGGAGTCTCGCTAGCGGGGCGTCTGGGGCCAACGTCCTGACTTTC. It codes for CASSRSLASGASGANVLTF.

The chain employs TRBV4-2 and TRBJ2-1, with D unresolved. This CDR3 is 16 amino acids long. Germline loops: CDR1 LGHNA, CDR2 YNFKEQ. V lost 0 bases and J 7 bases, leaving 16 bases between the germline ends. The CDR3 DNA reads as TGTGCCAGCAGCCAAGAGGCCACCACCCTAGTGAATGAGCAGTTCTTC. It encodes CASSQEATTLVNEQFF.

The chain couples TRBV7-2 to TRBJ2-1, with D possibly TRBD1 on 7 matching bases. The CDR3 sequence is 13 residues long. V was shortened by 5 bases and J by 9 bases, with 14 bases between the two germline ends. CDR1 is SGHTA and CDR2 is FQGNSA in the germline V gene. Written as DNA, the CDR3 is TGTGCCAGCAGCCCAGGGCAGGGGGGTGAGCAGTTCTTC. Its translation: CASSPGQGGEQFF.

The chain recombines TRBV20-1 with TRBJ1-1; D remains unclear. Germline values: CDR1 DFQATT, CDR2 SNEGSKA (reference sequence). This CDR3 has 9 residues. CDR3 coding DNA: TGCAGGGACTTTGGGGAAGCTTTCTTT. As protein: CRDFGEAFF.